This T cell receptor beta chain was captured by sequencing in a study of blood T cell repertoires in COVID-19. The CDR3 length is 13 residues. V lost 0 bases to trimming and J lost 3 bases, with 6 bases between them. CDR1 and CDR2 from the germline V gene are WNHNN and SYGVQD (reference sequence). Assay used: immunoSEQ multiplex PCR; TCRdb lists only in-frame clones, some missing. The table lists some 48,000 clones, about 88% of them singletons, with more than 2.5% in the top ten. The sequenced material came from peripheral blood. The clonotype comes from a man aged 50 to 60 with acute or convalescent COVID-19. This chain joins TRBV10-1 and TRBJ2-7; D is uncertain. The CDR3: CASSESVSYEQYF. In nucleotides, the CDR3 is TGCGCCAGCAGTGAGTCGGTCAGCTACGAGCAGTACTTC.